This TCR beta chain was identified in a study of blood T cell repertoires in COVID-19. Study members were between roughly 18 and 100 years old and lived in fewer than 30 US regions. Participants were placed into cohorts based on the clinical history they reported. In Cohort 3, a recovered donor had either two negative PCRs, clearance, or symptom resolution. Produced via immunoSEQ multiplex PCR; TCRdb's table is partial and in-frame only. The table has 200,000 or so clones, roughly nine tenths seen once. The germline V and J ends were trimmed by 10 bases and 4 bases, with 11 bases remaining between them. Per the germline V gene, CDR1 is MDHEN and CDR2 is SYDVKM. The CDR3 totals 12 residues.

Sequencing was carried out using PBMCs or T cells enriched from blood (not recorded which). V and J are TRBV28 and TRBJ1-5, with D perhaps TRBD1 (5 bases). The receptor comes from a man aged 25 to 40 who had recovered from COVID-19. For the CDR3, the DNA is TGTGCCACCCTTACAGGAAATCAGCCCCAGCATTTT. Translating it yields CATLTGNQPQHF.